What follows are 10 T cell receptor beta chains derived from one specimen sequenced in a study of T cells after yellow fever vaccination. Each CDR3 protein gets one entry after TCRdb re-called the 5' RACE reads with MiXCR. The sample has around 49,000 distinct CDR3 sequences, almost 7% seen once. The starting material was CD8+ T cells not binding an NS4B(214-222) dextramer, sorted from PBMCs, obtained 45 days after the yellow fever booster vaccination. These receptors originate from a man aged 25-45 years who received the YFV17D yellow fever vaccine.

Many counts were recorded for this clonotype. Here the CDR3 DNA reads TGTGCCAGCAGCTTAGAGTCTAGCGGAACTAGCACAGATACGCAGTATTTT. Translating it yields CASSLESSGTSTDTQYF. The rearrangement links TRBV11-2 to TRBJ2-3; 7 nucleotides match TRBD2. This CDR3 has 17 amino acids. Per the germline V gene, CDR1 is SGHAT and CDR2 is FQNNGV. V lost 0 bases, J lost 0 bases, and 6 bases stayed unmatched.

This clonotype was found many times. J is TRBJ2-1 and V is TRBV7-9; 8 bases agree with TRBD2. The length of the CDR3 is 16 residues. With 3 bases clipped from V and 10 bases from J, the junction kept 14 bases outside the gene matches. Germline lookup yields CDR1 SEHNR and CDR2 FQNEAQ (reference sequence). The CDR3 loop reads CASSFKLAGLGSEQFF. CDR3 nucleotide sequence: TGTGCCAGCAGCTTCAAGCTAGCGGGCCTCGGGTCGGAGCAGTTCTTC.

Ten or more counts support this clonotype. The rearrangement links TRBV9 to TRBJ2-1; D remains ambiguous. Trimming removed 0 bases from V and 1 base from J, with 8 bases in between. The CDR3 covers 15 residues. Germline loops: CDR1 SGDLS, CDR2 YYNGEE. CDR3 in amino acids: CASSVGFRSYNEQFF. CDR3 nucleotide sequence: TGTGCCAGCAGCGTAGGTTTCAGGTCCTACAATGAGCAGTTCTTC.

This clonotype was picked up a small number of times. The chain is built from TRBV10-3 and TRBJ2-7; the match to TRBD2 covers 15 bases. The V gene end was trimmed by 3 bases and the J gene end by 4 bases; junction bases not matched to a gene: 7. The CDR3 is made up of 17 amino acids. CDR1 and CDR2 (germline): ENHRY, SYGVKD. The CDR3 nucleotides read TGTGCCATCAGTGACGGGACTAGCGGGAGGCCTCAGTACGAGCAGTACTTC. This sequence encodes CAISDGTSGRPQYEQYF.

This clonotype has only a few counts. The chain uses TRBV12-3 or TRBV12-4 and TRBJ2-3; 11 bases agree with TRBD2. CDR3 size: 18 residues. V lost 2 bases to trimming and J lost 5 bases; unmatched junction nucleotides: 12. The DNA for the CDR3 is TGTGCCAGCAGTTTAAATCCCCTACTAGCGGGAGTTGGAGATACGCAGTATTTT. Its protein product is CASSLNPLLAGVGDTQYF.

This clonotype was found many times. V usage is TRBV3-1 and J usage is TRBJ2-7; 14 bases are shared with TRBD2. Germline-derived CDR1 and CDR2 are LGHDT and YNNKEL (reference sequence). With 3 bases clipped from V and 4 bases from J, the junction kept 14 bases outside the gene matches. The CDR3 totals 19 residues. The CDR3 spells CASSHAGTSGRGARYEQYF. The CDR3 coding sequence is TGTGCCAGCAGCCACGCTGGGACTAGCGGGAGAGGAGCACGATACGAGCAGTACTTC.

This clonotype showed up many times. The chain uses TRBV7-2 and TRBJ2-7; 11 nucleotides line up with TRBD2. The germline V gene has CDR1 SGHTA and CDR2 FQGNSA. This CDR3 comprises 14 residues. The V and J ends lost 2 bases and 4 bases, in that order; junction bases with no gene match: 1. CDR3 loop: CASSLTSGSYEQYF. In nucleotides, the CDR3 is TGTGCCAGCAGCTTAACTAGCGGGAGTTACGAGCAGTACTTC.

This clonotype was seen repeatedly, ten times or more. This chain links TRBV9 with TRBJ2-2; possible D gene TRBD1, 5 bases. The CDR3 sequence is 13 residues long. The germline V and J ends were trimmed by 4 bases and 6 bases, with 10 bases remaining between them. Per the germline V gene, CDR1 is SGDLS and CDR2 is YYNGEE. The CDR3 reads CASSLQGPGELFF. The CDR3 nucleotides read TGTGCCAGCAGCCTTCAGGGTCCCGGGGAGCTGTTTTTT.

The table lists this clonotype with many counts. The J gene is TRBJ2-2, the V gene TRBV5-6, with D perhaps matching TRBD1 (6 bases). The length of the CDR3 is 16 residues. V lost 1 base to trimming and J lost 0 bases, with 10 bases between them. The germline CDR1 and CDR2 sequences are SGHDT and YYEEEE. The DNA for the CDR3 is TGTGCCAGCAGCTTGTGGGACAAAGCGAACACCGGGGAGCTGTTTTTT. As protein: CASSLWDKANTGELFF.

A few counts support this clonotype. This CDR3 reads CASSQVGIASPDTQYF. CDR3 bases: TGTGCCAGCAGCCAAGTCGGGATAGCCTCCCCAGATACGCAGTATTTT. J is TRBJ2-3 and V is TRBV4-2, with a tentative D call TRBD2 (5 bases). V was trimmed by 1 base and J by 4 bases, leaving 15 bases between them. Germline V gene lookup returns CDR1 LGHNA and CDR2 YNFKEQ. CDR3 size: 16 residues.